A single sample is the source of the 3 T cell receptor beta chains below, sequenced in a study of graft-versus-host responses after intestinal transplantation. This table comes from immunoSEQ multiplex PCR, and its TCRdb copy is limited to in-frame clones, with some not included. The table has 10,000 to 15,000 clones, over 90% seen once. The specimen comprised PBMCs, sampled around 110 days after intestinal transplant. These receptors all stem from a human patient who received an intestinal transplant, so some T cells may come from the graft donor.

This clone was recorded a few times. This rearrangement joins TRBV13 to TRBJ2-6; D gene ambiguous. V lost 5 bases and J 5 bases, leaving 22 bases between the germline ends. CDR3 length: 18 residues. CDR1 is PRHDT and CDR2 is FYEKMQ in the germline V gene (reference sequence). CDR3 sequence reads: CASSITQLRQSRANVLTF. In nucleotides, the CDR3 is TGTGCCAGCAGCATAACGCAGCTGAGACAAAGTCGGGCCAACGTCCTGACTTTC.

The rearrangement joins TRBV5-1 to TRBJ1-3, with 8 positions matching TRBD1. Germline V gene sequence: CDR1 SGHRS, CDR2 YFSETQ. This CDR3 has 15 amino acids. The V and J ends lost 0 bases and 2 bases, in that order; junction bases with no gene match: 1. CDR3 coding DNA: TGCGCCAGCAGCTTGGCGACAGGGGCTGGAAACACCATATATTTT. This translates into CASSLATGAGNTIYF.

The chain joins TRBV27 to TRBJ2-2, with no clear D. This CDR3 is built from 14 residues. The germline V gene encodes CDR1 MNHEY and CDR2 SMNVEV (reference sequence). Trimming pared 5 bases from V and 3 bases from J, leaving 10 bases between. CDR3 nucleotide sequence: TGTGCCAGCAGTACCAGACCGGACACCGGGGAGCTGTTTTTT. This encodes CASSTRPDTGELFF.